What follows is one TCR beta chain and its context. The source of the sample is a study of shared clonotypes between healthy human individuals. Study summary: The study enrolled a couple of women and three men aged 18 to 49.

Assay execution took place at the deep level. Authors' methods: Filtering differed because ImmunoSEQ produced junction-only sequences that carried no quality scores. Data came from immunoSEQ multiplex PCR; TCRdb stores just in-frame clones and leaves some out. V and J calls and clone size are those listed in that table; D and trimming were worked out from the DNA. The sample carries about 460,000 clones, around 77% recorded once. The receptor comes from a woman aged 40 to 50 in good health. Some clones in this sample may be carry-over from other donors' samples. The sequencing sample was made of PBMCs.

CDR3: CASSLGTSGGLGQYF. CDR3 in DNA: TGCGCCAGCAGCTTGGGGACTAGCGGGGGATTGGGGCAGTATTTT. The chain links TRBV5-1 to TRBJ2-3; 13 nucleotides line up with TRBD2. Trimming cost V 0 bases and J 11 bases; bases outside gene matches: 6. Germline assignment: CDR1 SGHRS and CDR2 YFSETQ. The CDR3 runs to 15 residues.